The 20 T cell receptor beta chains in this list originate from one sample, sequenced in a study of regulatory T cells in long-lasting Graves disease. The time point: persistent/refractory GD, antithyroid drugs over 5 years with positive TRAb. The TCR library was made from RNA extracted from PBMCs. Construction of TCR beta libraries relied on iRepertoire HTBI primers and on Arm-PCR targeting CDR3 regions. TCRdb fed the multiplex PCR reads into MiXCR, producing one record per CDR3 protein. The sample comprises 300,000 to 350,000 distinct CDR3 sequences, about 20% of which are singletons, and just under 30% rests with the top ten. This specimen was peripheral blood mononuclear cells (PBMCs), taken when the disease was refractory, from a patient treated with antithyroid drugs. These receptors were collected from a female donor with Graves disease.

This chain joins TRBV11-2 and TRBJ1-5; 7 positions agree with TRBD1. Germline assignment: CDR1 SGHAT and CDR2 FQNNGV. The junction had 9 bases not matched to a gene; V was cut back by 5 bases and J by 2 bases. This CDR3 region has 16 residues. The CDR3 protein is CASSPAGGSGNQPQHF. The CDR3 DNA sequence: TGTGCCAGCAGCCCCGCAGGGGGATCGGGCAATCAGCCCCAGCATTTT.

This clonotype was counted many times. The chain carries TRBV7-2 and TRBJ1-2; 9 bases fit TRBD1. CDR1 is SGHTA, CDR2 FQGNSA, per germline. Losses at the gene ends were 6 bases for V and 8 bases for J; bases not matched to a gene: 7. There are 13 residues in the CDR3. Here the CDR3 DNA reads TGTGCCAGCAGTTTGGGACAGGGAAACGGCTACACCTTC. Translation: CASSLGQGNGYTF.

This clonotype was seen many times. This chain connects TRBV28 to TRBJ2-7; 9 bases are a match to TRBD2. The germline V gene encodes CDR1 MDHEN and CDR2 SYDVKM. The V gene end was trimmed by 5 bases and the J gene end by 0 bases; junction bases not matched to a gene: 26. CDR3 length equals 22 residues. CDR3 in DNA: TGTGCCAGCAGTCCGCAGTCGCGGGTGCGAAACAGGCTAGCGGGATCCTCCTACGAGCAGTACTTC. Its protein is CASSPQSRVRNRLAGSSYEQYF.

This clonotype was seen at least ten times. V usage is TRBV7-6 and J usage is TRBJ1-5; D unclear. Germline CDR1 SGHVS, CDR2 FNYEAQ. Trimming stripped 6 bases from V and 3 bases from J, with 12 bases between. The CDR3 covers 14 residues. CDR3 residues: CASSPTWFNQPQHF. The CDR3, as DNA: TGTGCCAGCAGTCCCACATGGTTCAATCAGCCCCAGCATTTT.

V is TRBV5-4 and J is TRBJ1-2; maybe TRBD1 (5 bases). Germline V lookup: CDR1 SGHNT, CDR2 YYREEE (reference sequence). The germline V and J ends were trimmed by 0 bases and 8 bases, with 14 bases remaining between them. The CDR3 consists of 14 residues. CDR3 loop: CASSLVTEGQGYTF. The CDR3, as DNA: TGTGCCAGCAGCTTGGTGACAGAGGGGCAAGGCTACACCTTC.

This chain uses TRBV12-3 or TRBV12-4 with TRBJ1-3; TRBD1 might be the D (6 bases). CDR3 size: 17 residues. V was pared by 2 bases and J by 0 bases, with 14 bases between. The CDR3 region is CASSLRLTGRSGNTIYF. The CDR3 DNA reads TGTGCCAGCAGTTTAAGGCTCACAGGGCGCTCTGGAAACACCATATATTTT.

Many counts were recorded for this clonotype. This sequence joins TRBV4-2 and TRBJ1-4, with D uncertain. The CDR3 has 17 residues. V was shortened by 4 bases and J by 3 bases, with 18 bases between the two germline ends. The V gene's germline CDR1 is LGHNA and CDR2 YNFKEQ. The CDR3 reads CASSLTSSSAANEKLFF. CDR3 DNA sequence: TGTGCCAGCAGCCTGACCTCCTCGAGTGCGGCTAATGAAAAACTGTTTTTT.

The chain has TRBV7-2 and TRBJ2-7; D not certain. The CDR3 runs 15 residues. V dropped 5 bases and J dropped 4 bases, with 18 bases sitting between them. Germline CDR1 reads SGHTA; CDR2 reads FQGNSA. For the CDR3, the DNA is TGTGCCAGCAGCATACAGTCTGGGGTGGGATACGAGCAGTACTTC. It codes for CASSIQSGVGYEQYF.

Many counts were recorded for this clonotype. The chain uses TRBV7-9 and TRBJ1-2; D is possibly TRBD1 (6 bases). CDR3 length: 11 residues. V was pared by 7 bases and J by 6 bases, with 9 bases between. From germline, CDR1 is SEHNR and CDR2 FQNEAQ (reference sequence). CDR3 residues: CASTPGDGYTF. CDR3 DNA: TGTGCCAGCACTCCAGGGGATGGCTACACCTTC.

This clonotype was recorded many times. Written as DNA, the CDR3 is TGTGCCAGCAGCTTAGGGGCACTCTACGAGCAGTACTTC. This codes for CASSLGALYEQYF. This chain uses TRBV11-3 with TRBJ2-7; D is unclear. From germline, CDR1 is SGHNT and CDR2 YENEEA. V lost 1 base to trimming and J lost 3 bases, with 7 bases between them. CDR3 length: 13 residues.

Of note for this clonotype: At one end, the junction sequence differs from germline, possibly due to a read error. The rearrangement links TRBV27 to TRBJ1-4; D ambiguous. CDR1 is MNHEY and CDR2 is SMNVEV in the germline V gene (reference sequence). The CDR3 spans 14 residues. The CDR3 DNA reads as TGTGCCAACAGTTTTCGGCAGTCCGGCGAAAAACTGTTTTTT. Translated: CANSFRQSGEKLFF.

In its sample, this clonotype was seen many times. The V and J genes are TRBV6-1 and TRBJ1-2; no clear D gene. In germline, CDR1 is MNHNS, CDR2 SASEGT. CDR3 length: 14 residues. V was cut by 0 bases and J by 4 bases, with 9 bases left in between. This chain's CDR3 is CASSEAGKRYGYTF. The CDR3 DNA reads as TGTGCCAGCAGTGAAGCGGGAAAGCGCTATGGCTACACCTTC.

V is TRBV12-3 or TRBV12-4 and J is TRBJ1-2, with D possibly matching TRBD1 (5 bases). The CDR3 runs 12 residues. The ends were cut back, 5 bases at V and 8 bases at J, with 12 bases in the middle. The CDR3 sequence is CASSHVRGGYTF. As DNA, the CDR3 is TGTGCCAGCAGTCACGTTCGGGGGGGCTACACCTTC.

The chain employs TRBV2 and TRBJ2-1; TRBD2 might be the D (6 bases). V dropped 2 bases and J dropped 2 bases, with 13 bases sitting between them. There are 16 residues in the CDR3. Germline loops: CDR1 SNHLY, CDR2 FYNNEI. CDR3 nucleotides: TGTGCCAGCAGTGAATCTAGCGCGAGTGCCTACAATGAGCAGTTCTTC. Its protein is CASSESSASAYNEQFF.

This chain joins TRBV11-3 and TRBJ2-3, with 9 bases that match TRBD2. The CDR3 runs 21 residues. V trimming: 1 base; J trimming: 2 bases; junction bases outside the gene matches: 19. Germline lookup yields CDR1 SGHNT and CDR2 YENEEA. In DNA, the CDR3 is TGTGCCAGCAGCTTAGGGGGGTCTAGCGGGGACCCTTTGGGGCACACAGATACGCAGTATTTT. Translation: CASSLGGSSGDPLGHTDTQYF.

The J gene is TRBJ1-6, the V gene TRBV30, with D perhaps TRBD1 (5 bases). This CDR3 region has 15 residues. From germline, CDR1 is GTSNPN and CDR2 SVGIG (reference sequence). The germline V and J ends were trimmed by 0 bases and 9 bases, with 15 bases remaining between them. CDR3 coding DNA: TGTGCCTGGAGTGTTCGGGGCCCTTTGGGTTCACCCCTCCACTTT. Amino acids: CAWSVRGPLGSPLHF.

J is TRBJ2-7 and V is TRBV11-2; 8 bases are shared with TRBD2. This CDR3 contains 15 residues. Germline lookup yields CDR1 SGHAT and CDR2 FQNNGV. V was clipped by 5 bases and J by 1 base; unmatched bases: 7. The CDR3 here is CASSPVAGQSYEQYF. Here the CDR3 DNA reads TGTGCCAGCAGCCCTGTAGCGGGGCAATCCTACGAGCAGTACTTC.

This clonotype showed up just a few times. The chain joins TRBV7-9 to TRBJ2-2; either TRBD1 or TRBD2 may supply D (6 bases each). From germline, CDR1 is SEHNR and CDR2 FQNEAQ (reference sequence). V was shortened by 5 bases and J by 3 bases, with 16 bases between the two germline ends. The CDR3 runs to 16 residues. The CDR3 here is CASSPVRGPYTGELFF. CDR3 bases: TGTGCCAGCAGCCCGGTCCGGGGGCCTTACACCGGGGAGCTGTTTTTT.

This clonotype was recorded many times. The CDR3 DNA is TGCGCCAGCAGCCTCCAACAGGGCCCGGAGGAAAAACTGTTTTTT. It translates to CASSLQQGPEEKLFF. J is TRBJ1-4 and V is TRBV5-1; a weak D match, TRBD1 (6 bases). V shed 4 bases and J shed 8 bases, with 18 bases lying between them. The CDR3 spans 15 residues. CDR1 is SGHRS, CDR2 YFSETQ, per germline. The complete variable domain, with remaining parts taken from reference TRBV5-1 and TRBJ1-4, reads KAGVTQTPRYLIKTRGQQVTLSCSPISGHRSVSWYQQTPGQGLQFLFEYFSETQRNKGNFPGRFSGRQFSNSRSEMNVSTLELGDSALYLCASSLQQGPEEKLFFGSGTQLSVL.

The genes are TRBV15 and TRBJ1-6; unclear D gene. The CDR3 has 14 amino acids. CDR1 and CDR2 (germline): LNHNV, YYDKDF (reference sequence). The V end lost 7 bases, the J end lost 4 bases, and 11 bases lay between the germline ends. The CDR3 loop reads CATKADDYNSPLHF. CDR3 DNA sequence: TGTGCCACCAAAGCGGATGATTATAATTCACCCCTCCACTTT. Together with reference TRBV15 and TRBJ1-6, the CDR3 gives the full variable domain: DAMVIQNPRYQVTQFGKPVTLSCSQTLNHNVMYWYQQKSSQAPKLLFHYYDKDFNNEADTPDNFQSRRPNTSFCFLDIRSPGLGDTAMYLCATKADDYNSPLHFGNGTRLTVT.